This T cell receptor beta chain was observed in a study of regulatory T cells in long-lasting Graves disease. As for time point: newly diagnosed GD, antithyroid drugs for less than 3 months. The TCR library used RNA extracted from PBMCs. The CDR3 is made up of 17 amino acids. V lost 0 bases and J lost 0, with 13 bases in between. Germline CDR1 and CDR2: SGHDN and FVKESK. For TCR beta, libraries came from iRepertoire HTBI primers and Arm-PCR of CDR3 regions. TCRdb used MiXCR to reprocess the multiplex PCR reads, holding one entry per CDR3 protein. Here the sample spans approximately 400,000 distinct CDR3 sequences, around 11% being singletons. The same specimen was also included in a second study, on T cells in Graves' hyperthyroidism and ophthalmopathy.

This rearrangement joins TRBV14 to TRBJ2-3; no clear D. Specimen: peripheral blood mononuclear cells (PBMCs), collected at new diagnosis, from a patient treated with antithyroid drugs. This receptor was taken from a woman between 18 and 30 years old with Graves disease. The CDR3 sequence is CASSQDWKWASTDTQYF. The CDR3 DNA reads as TGTGCCAGCAGCCAAGACTGGAAGTGGGCTAGCACAGATACGCAGTATTTT.